The 5 T cell receptor beta chains below come from one sample, sequenced in a study of CD8+ T cells in alopecia areata. RNA extraction was followed by reverse transcription into cDNA, which acted as the sequencing template. Sequencing used immunoSEQ multiplex PCR; TCRdb keeps in-frame clones, though not all of them. The sample holds 160,000 or so clones, around 64% seen once. The source was CD8+ T cells sorted from blood, collected at week 0. The source of these receptors is a human donor with alopecia areata.

This clone was detected a few times. This chain joins TRBV5-1 and TRBJ2-5; D unresolved. V lost 0 bases, J lost 2 bases, and 5 bases lay in between. Per the germline V gene, CDR1 is SGHRS and CDR2 is YFSETQ. The CDR3 runs 13 residues. In DNA, the CDR3 is TGCGCCAGCAGCTTGGTTAGTCAAGAGACCCAGTACTTC. Encoded protein: CASSLVSQETQYF.

This chain joins TRBV5-4 and TRBJ2-1; the match to TRBD2 covers 13 bases. The CDR3 extends over 16 amino acids. With V trimmed by 0 bases and J by 8 bases, 5 bases remained unmatched. Germline values: CDR1 SGHNT, CDR2 YYREEE (reference sequence). CDR3 sequence: CASSLVLGTSGDEQFF. CDR3 in DNA: TGTGCCAGCAGCTTGGTCCTAGGGACTAGCGGGGATGAGCAGTTCTTC.

The rearrangement uses TRBV7-9 and TRBJ2-7; 8 positions agree with TRBD1. Germline values: CDR1 SEHNR, CDR2 FQNEAQ (reference sequence). The V and J ends lost 4 bases and 2 bases, in that order; junction bases with no gene match: 7. This CDR3 spans 15 amino acids. As DNA, the CDR3 is TGTGCCAGCAGCTCTGGACAGGGAACAACCTACGAGCAGTACTTC. Protein: CASSSGQGTTYEQYF.

This clone has more than one count but fewer than ten. The genes are TRBV6-6 and TRBJ1-3; D is uncertain. There are 11 residues in the CDR3. Germline V gene sequence: CDR1 MNHNY, CDR2 SVGAGI (reference sequence). V lost 2 bases to trimming and J lost 4 bases, with 0 bases between them. This CDR3 is CASSYGNTIYF. The CDR3 coding sequence is TGTGCCAGCAGTTACGGAAACACCATATATTTT.

This chain joins TRBV29-1 and TRBJ2-5; D might be TRBD2 (5 bases). CDR1 and CDR2 (germline): SQVTM, ANQGSEA. This CDR3 contains 11 residues. The ends were cut back, 3 bases at V and 7 bases at J, with 9 bases in the middle. CDR3 sequence (DNA): TGCAGCGTTGACCGGGCGGGGACCCAGTACTTC. This encodes CSVDRAGTQYF.